This TCR beta chain was sequenced in a study of OX40 agonist ivuxolimab in advanced cancers. Study context: All patients had ivuxolimab intravenously every 2 weeks at 0.01 to 10 mg/kg. Participants, 82.7% male, averaged approximately 65 years of age, ranging from 23 to 79. Three patients had partial responses: one hepatocellular carcinoma, two cutaneous melanoma.

Profiling relied on immunoSEQ multiplex PCR, and the TCRdb table lists in-frame clones only, not all of them. There are under 60,000 clones in the sample; around 90% occur only once, and 4.5% to 5.5% lies in the top ten. As concerns this clone: Antigen specificity is unknown.

Germline trimming cut 1 base from V and 4 bases from J; bases unmatched to any gene: 7. Germline assignment: CDR1 SGHNT and CDR2 YYREEE (reference sequence). The CDR3 extends over 16 amino acids. Broader study findings: A proportion of nonresponders additionally exhibited low normalized T-cell clonal expansion.

The sequencing used CD4+ or CD8+ T cells sorted from blood, collected in a trial of the OX40 agonist ivuxolimab. This TCR derives from an adult with an advanced solid tumor such as melanoma, head and neck, liver or kidney cancer. The chain is built from TRBV5-4 and TRBJ2-7, with 11 bases that match TRBD1. The CDR3 here is CASSLSGTGGRYEQYF. In DNA form, the CDR3 reads TGTGCCAGCAGCTTGAGTGGGACAGGGGGTAGATACGAGCAGTACTTC.